Listed here are 20 T cell receptor beta chains from one sample, sequenced in a study of cytomegalovirus exposure and HLA in healthy donors. PCR involved 60 Vbeta and 13 Jbeta primers. The assay was immunoSEQ multiplex PCR, and TCRdb's table has in-frame clones only and misses some. Found here are over 80,000 clones, 70% to 80% of them singletons; the top ten hold over 15%. Sequenced: PBMCs. These receptors originate from a man aged 55 to 70 in good health and CMV-seropositive.

CDR3 sequence reads: CASSPMSSYRYEQYF. The CDR3 nucleotides are TGTGCCAGCAGCCCGATGAGCTCCTACCGCTACGAGCAGTACTTC. The chain recombines TRBV5-4 with TRBJ2-7; D remains unclear. Deletions cut 4 bases from V and 3 bases from J, with 17 bases between. The CDR3 is made up of 15 amino acids. The germline gives CDR1 SGHNT, CDR2 YYREEE (reference sequence).

V gene TRBV13 combines with J gene TRBJ2-4; D gene ambiguous. Trimming cost V 6 bases and J 0 bases, with 15 bases left between them. Germline values: CDR1 PRHDT, CDR2 FYEKMQ (reference sequence). The CDR3 consists of 16 residues. The CDR3 protein is CASRVPPHSAKNIQYF. The CDR3 region has the DNA TGTGCCAGCAGGGTGCCCCCGCACTCAGCCAAAAACATTCAGTACTTC.

This clone has just a few counts. This chain links TRBV27 with TRBJ1-3; maybe TRBD1 (5 bases). V was trimmed by 5 bases and J by 7 bases, leaving 15 bases between them. CDR3 size: 14 residues. Germline CDR1 reads MNHEY; CDR2 reads SMNVEV (reference sequence). CDR3: CASSPSDSSNTIYF. The CDR3 nucleotides read TGTGCCAGCAGTCCTTCTGACAGTTCGAACACCATATATTTT.

The CDR3 DNA sequence: TGTGCCAGCCAGAATCTTGTACACTATGGCTACACCTTC. Amino acid sequence: CASQNLVHYGYTF. The V call is TRBV6-1, the J call TRBJ1-2; D unresolved. The germline V and J ends were trimmed by 8 bases and 3 bases, with 13 bases remaining between them. The length of the CDR3 is 13 residues. Germline V gene lookup returns CDR1 MNHNS and CDR2 SASEGT.

This rearrangement joins TRBV7-3 to TRBJ1-2, with D possibly being TRBD1 (6 bases). CDR1 is SGHTA and CDR2 is FQGTGA in the germline V gene. CDR3 length equals 14 residues. V lost 5 bases and J 3 bases, leaving 13 bases between the germline ends. The DNA for the CDR3 is TGTGCCAGCAGCCACCTTCAGGGGTACTATGGCTACACCTTC. This gives the protein CASSHLQGYYGYTF.

CDR3 nucleotides: TGTGCCAGCAGAAGATTAGGGGGCGCAGGAGATACGCAGTATTTT. It yields the protein CASRRLGGAGDTQYF. This chain uses TRBV2 with TRBJ2-3; 7 positions agree with TRBD1. CDR1 SNHLY and CDR2 FYNNEI come from the germline V gene. The CDR3 extends over 15 amino acids. V gave up 6 bases and J gave up 5 bases; unmatched junction bases: 11. Complete variable domain (other parts from reference TRBV2 and TRBJ2-3): EPEVTQTPSHQVTQMGQEVILRCVPISNHLYFYWYRQILGQKVEFLVSFYNNEISEKSEIFDDQFSVERPDGSNFTLKIRSTKLEDSAMYFCASRRLGGAGDTQYFGPGTRLTVL.

The chain carries TRBV15 and TRBJ2-3, with unresolved D. This CDR3 is built from 11 residues. Trimming cost V 9 bases and J 0 bases, with 4 bases left between them. Germline lookup yields CDR1 LNHNV and CDR2 YYDKDF (reference sequence). CDR3 in amino acids: CATRSTDTQYF. The CDR3 DNA is TGTGCCACGCGGAGCACAGATACGCAGTATTTT.

The gene calls are TRBV30 and TRBJ2-7, with a possible D match to TRBD1 (5 bases). Deletions cut 1 base from V and 1 base from J, with 8 bases between. CDR3 length: 13 residues. Per the germline V gene, CDR1 is GTSNPN and CDR2 is SVGIG (reference sequence). Written as DNA, the CDR3 is TGTGCCTGGAGTGCAGGGATTTCCTACGAGCAGTACTTC. Protein sequence: CAWSAGISYEQYF.

This chain links TRBV28 with TRBJ1-4; 8 bases line up with TRBD1. Trimming cost V 5 bases and J 3 bases; bases outside gene matches: 8. Germline V gene sequence: CDR1 MDHEN, CDR2 SYDVKM. The CDR3 totals 16 residues. CDR3: CASSPGQGGPNEKLFF. CDR3 DNA: TGTGCCAGCAGTCCCGGACAGGGAGGCCCTAATGAAAAACTGTTTTTT.

CDR3 bases: TGTGCCAGCAGTCGGGACAGGGGTTCAGAGACCCAGTACTTC. Residues: CASSRDRGSETQYF. The chain has TRBV5-4 and TRBJ2-5; 10 bases map to TRBD1. V shed 5 bases and J 4 bases; nucleotides not matched to a gene: 5. The germline CDR1 and CDR2 sequences are SGHNT and YYREEE (reference sequence). The CDR3 contains 14 residues.

This chain links TRBV7-2 with TRBJ1-5; 10 bases map to TRBD1. Germline trimming cut 5 bases from V and 4 bases from J; bases unmatched to any gene: 5. Looked up from germline, CDR1 is SGHTA and CDR2 is FQGNSA. The CDR3 is 15 residues long. For the CDR3, the DNA is TGTGCCAGCAGCCCAGGGACAGGGGTAAATCAGCCCCAGCATTTT. Its translation is CASSPGTGVNQPQHF.

The J gene is TRBJ2-1, the V gene TRBV7-3; 8 bases agree with TRBD2. Germline values: CDR1 SGHTA, CDR2 FQGTGA. The length of the CDR3 is 15 residues. V shed 0 bases and J 8 bases; nucleotides not matched to a gene: 6. The chain's CDR3 is CASSLTRGGRDEQFF. CDR3 nucleotides: TGTGCCAGCAGCTTAACCCGGGGGGGCCGCGATGAGCAGTTCTTC.

The CDR3 nucleotides are TGTGCCAGCAGTTCCAGGGGAGCCGGGGAGCTGTTTTTT. It encodes CASSSRGAGELFF. The gene calls are TRBV27 and TRBJ2-2; D may be TRBD1 (6 bases). Germline V CDR1 and CDR2: MNHEY, SMNVEV (reference sequence). The V end was cut by 4 bases, the J end by 6 bases, with 9 bases between. This CDR3 region has 13 residues.

The chain carries TRBV27 and TRBJ2-1; 10 positions agree with TRBD1. V shed 8 bases, J shed 9 bases, and the junction held 4 bases outside the gene matches. Per the germline V gene, CDR1 is MNHEY and CDR2 is SMNVEV (reference sequence). CDR3 length: 12 residues. This CDR3 reads CASRTGGGEQFF. The CDR3 region has the DNA TGTGCCAGCCGGACAGGGGGTGGTGAGCAGTTCTTC.

This chain joins TRBV27 and TRBJ1-2; 7 nucleotides line up with TRBD1. The ends lost 8 bases at V and 4 bases at J; junction bases unmatched: 4. Germline CDR1 is MNHEY and CDR2 is SMNVEV (reference sequence). This CDR3 is 12 amino acids long. The CDR3 loop is CASAGDSYGYTF. The CDR3 bases are TGTGCCAGCGCCGGGGACAGCTATGGCTACACCTTC.

The chain recombines TRBV9 with TRBJ2-3; D gene uncertain. This CDR3 comprises 14 residues. From germline, CDR1 is SGDLS and CDR2 YYNGEE. V gave up 4 bases and J gave up 15 bases, with 24 bases separating them. CDR3 sequence: CASSPTSFPREEYF. CDR3 in DNA: TGTGCCAGCAGCCCGACTTCGTTTCCCAGAGAGGAATATTTT. Combining the CDR3 with reference TRBV9 and TRBJ2-3 gives the whole variable domain DSGVTQTPKHLITATGQRVTLRCSPRSGDLSVYWYQQSLDQGLQFLIQYYNGEERAKGNILERFSAQQFPDLHSELNLSSLELGDSALYFCASSPTSFPREEYFGPGTRLTVL.

The chain carries TRBV27 and TRBJ2-7, with unresolved D. Germline V gene sequence: CDR1 MNHEY, CDR2 SMNVEV (reference sequence). V was trimmed by 6 bases and J by 2 bases, leaving 11 bases between them. The CDR3 loop spans 13 amino acids. This CDR3 reads CASRGRPPYEQYF. The CDR3 DNA reads as TGTGCCAGCAGGGGCAGGCCACCCTACGAGCAGTACTTC.

This rearrangement joins TRBV19 to TRBJ1-6; weak D call: TRBD1 (5 bases). Deletions cut 1 base from V and 8 bases from J, with 12 bases between. The germline gives CDR1 LNHDA, CDR2 SQIVND (reference sequence). The CDR3 covers 15 residues. CDR3 nucleotides: TGTGCCAGTAGTATAGGGCCAGGGATGGATTCACCCCTCCACTTT. This sequence encodes CASSIGPGMDSPLHF.

The chain recombines TRBV28 with TRBJ2-1; 10 nucleotides align to TRBD2. After removal of 8 bases from V and 2 bases from J, the junction contained 12 bases not matched to a gene. The CDR3 has 17 amino acids. CDR1 MDHEN and CDR2 SYDVKM come from the germline V gene. The chain's CDR3 is CASLLAGAPTPYNEQFF. DNA of the CDR3: TGTGCCAGCCTCCTAGCGGGGGCCCCAACCCCCTACAATGAGCAGTTCTTC.

V usage is TRBV7-6 and J usage is TRBJ1-5; tentatively, D is TRBD1 (6 bases). CDR3 size: 15 residues. V was trimmed by 0 bases and J by 3 bases, leaving 9 bases between them. In germline, CDR1 is SGHVS, CDR2 FNYEAQ. The CDR3 here is CASSLARGPNQPQHF. The CDR3 nucleotides read TGTGCCAGCAGCTTAGCCAGGGGACCCAATCAGCCCCAGCATTTT.